Below, 4 T cell receptor beta chains from the same sample are listed, as sequenced in a study of T cells after yellow fever vaccination. TCRdb recomputed calls from the 5' RACE reads with MiXCR, one row per CDR3 protein. This sample has roughly 300,000 distinct CDR3 sequences; around 8.1% occur once, and the top ten carry 17%. The sample here was PBMCs, taken about 49 days after the first yellow fever vaccination. The receptors originated from a man aged 18-30 years who received the YFV17D yellow fever vaccine.

This clonotype was seen ten or more times. The chain recombines TRBV10-3 with TRBJ2-5; tentatively, D is TRBD1 (5 bases). Germline CDR1 and CDR2: ENHRY and SYGVKD. This CDR3 comprises 13 residues. V was trimmed by 7 bases and J by 1 base, leaving 10 bases between them. The CDR3 bases are TGTGCCATCAAACGACAGTCCCAAGAGACCCAGTACTTC. Amino acid sequence: CAIKRQSQETQYF.

This rearrangement joins TRBV21-1 to TRBJ2-2. TRBV21-1 is marked as a pseudogene. CDR3 length equals 15 residues. As DNA, the CDR3 is TGTGCCAGCAGCAACCAAGAAGAGAACACCGGGGAGCTGTTTTTT. It is translated as CASSNQEENTGELFF.

This chain uses TRBV4-3 with TRBJ1-1; no firm D call. With 4 bases removed from V and 1 base from J, the gap between germline ends came to 13 bases. The CDR3 has 15 residues. The V gene's germline CDR1 is LGHNA and CDR2 YSLEER. CDR3 sequence reads: CASSPTVGSNTEAFF. In DNA, the CDR3 is TGCGCCAGCAGCCCCACGGTCGGATCGAACACTGAAGCTTTCTTT.

This chain joins TRBV6-5 and TRBJ2-3; 9 bases agree with TRBD2. The CDR3 runs to 14 residues. The V gene end was trimmed by 7 bases and the J gene end by 1 base; junction bases not matched to a gene: 3. Germline CDR1 is MNHEY and CDR2 is SVGAGI. The CDR3 region is CASILAGGTDTQYF. The CDR3 DNA sequence: TGTGCCAGCATTTTAGCGGGGGGCACAGATACGCAGTATTTT.